One sample yielded the 24 T cell receptor beta chains listed below, sequenced in a study of OX40 agonist ivuxolimab in advanced cancers. Profiling relied on immunoSEQ multiplex PCR, and the TCRdb table lists in-frame clones only, not all of them. The sample includes some 81,000 clones, around nine tenths of them seen just once. The starting material was CD4+ or CD8+ T cells sorted from blood, obtained in a trial of the OX40 agonist ivuxolimab. The receptors stem from an adult with an advanced solid tumor such as melanoma, head and neck, liver or kidney cancer.

The chain employs TRBV6-6 and TRBJ1-1; maybe TRBD1 (6 bases). The CDR3 totals 14 residues. V lost 6 bases and J lost 8, with 19 bases in between. From germline, CDR1 is MNHNY and CDR2 SVGAGI (reference sequence). CDR3 DNA sequence: TGTGCCAGCAGAGAAACAGGGATCAGCCCCGAAGCTTTCTTT. As protein: CASRETGISPEAFF.

CDR3 residues: CASSTPTGNQPQHF. CDR3 coding DNA: TGTGCCAGCAGTACTCCGACAGGGAATCAGCCCCAGCATTTT. The V gene is TRBV28, the J gene TRBJ1-5; 7 bases match TRBD1. The trim removed 5 bases at V and 4 bases at J, leaving 5 bases unmatched. Germline V lookup: CDR1 MDHEN, CDR2 SYDVKM. The CDR3 is made up of 14 amino acids.

The rearrangement joins TRBV4-2 to TRBJ1-2; 9 bases map to TRBD1. The CDR3 is 15 amino acids. Unmatched junction bases numbered 11, after V lost 4 bases and J lost 8 bases. Per germline, CDR1 LGHNA and CDR2 YNFKEQ. The CDR3, as DNA: TGTGCCAGCAGCCCCCGGGACAGGGACCCTGGAGGCTACACCTTC. It translates to CASSPRDRDPGGYTF.

The chain uses TRBV5-1 and TRBJ2-3; TRBD1 or TRBD2 may be the D gene (7 bases each). V lost 8 bases and J 3 bases, leaving 13 bases between the germline ends. This CDR3 region has 13 residues. CDR1 and CDR2 (germline): SGHRS, YFSETQ. DNA of the CDR3: TGCGCCAGTTCCAGGGGGGGGACAGATACGCAGTATTTT. This translates into CASSRGGTDTQYF.

The rearrangement links TRBV10-3 to TRBJ2-5, with TRBD1 identical over 9 bases. The CDR3 runs to 16 residues. Trimming cost V 6 bases and J 4 bases; bases outside gene matches: 12. Per the germline V gene, CDR1 is ENHRY and CDR2 is SYGVKD. The CDR3 protein is CAISVAFGTGLETQYF. The CDR3 DNA is TGTGCCATCAGCGTAGCATTTGGGACAGGGTTAGAGACCCAGTACTTC.

The chain employs TRBV9 and TRBJ1-3, with D possibly matching TRBD1 (5 bases). The CDR3 totals 15 residues. V was trimmed by 0 bases and J by 7 bases, leaving 14 bases between them. Germline CDR1 SGDLS, CDR2 YYNGEE. The chain's CDR3 is CASSVGSGSGNTIYF. For the CDR3, the DNA is TGTGCCAGCAGCGTAGGGTCAGGGTCGGGCAACACCATATATTTT.

The chain employs TRBV2 and TRBJ2-1; D remains unclear. The V gene lost 4 bases and the J gene lost 2 bases, with 15 bases spanning the gap. The CDR3 loop spans 16 amino acids. Germline V gene sequence: CDR1 SNHLY, CDR2 FYNNEI. CDR3 sequence reads: CASSGGFGMTYNEQFF. The DNA of the CDR3 is TGTGCCAGCAGTGGTGGCTTTGGGATGACCTACAATGAGCAGTTCTTC.

This rearrangement joins TRBV10-3 to TRBJ1-2; TRBD1 is a possible D gene (5 bases). This CDR3 is 14 amino acids long. Trimming took off 6 bases at V and 4 bases at J, with 15 bases between the two ends. Germline lookup yields CDR1 ENHRY and CDR2 SYGVKD. The CDR3 nucleotides read TGTGCCATCAGCGCCGGGGGGGAGGCCTATGGCTACACCTTC. Translated, it gives CAISAGGEAYGYTF.

V is TRBV27 and J is TRBJ2-5, with TRBD1 matching 9 bases. V dropped 6 bases and J dropped 5; count of bases not matched to a gene: 13. The germline gives CDR1 MNHEY, CDR2 SMNVEV (reference sequence). The length of the CDR3 is 16 residues. The CDR3 sequence: CASSRLGQGSQETQYF. The CDR3 bases are TGTGCCAGCAGCCGTCTGGGACAGGGAAGTCAGGAGACCCAGTACTTC.

The CDR3: CASSESFLYEQYF. The CDR3, as DNA: TGTGCCAGCAGTGAGAGTTTCCTCTACGAGCAGTACTTC. The rearrangement joins TRBV2 to TRBJ2-7; D not resolved. Germline V gene data show CDR1 as SNHLY and CDR2 as FYNNEI. The CDR3 consists of 13 residues. Trimming cost V 3 bases and J 3 bases, with 9 bases left between them.

The V gene is TRBV28, the J gene TRBJ1-4; 10 nucleotides align to TRBD1. The CDR3 is 15 amino acids. Germline CDR1 and CDR2: MDHEN and SYDVKM. Trimming cost V 5 bases and J 8 bases; bases outside gene matches: 8. As DNA, the CDR3 is TGTGCCAGCAGTGAAGGGGACAGGGGAAACGAAAAACTGTTTTTT. Translating it yields CASSEGDRGNEKLFF.

V is TRBV9 and J is TRBJ2-6; D is unresolved. This CDR3 region has 15 residues. V was shortened by 0 bases and J by 2 bases, with 6 bases between the two germline ends. CDR1 SGDLS and CDR2 YYNGEE come from the germline V gene. The CDR3 region has the DNA TGTGCCAGCAGCGTAGCCCGGGCTGGGGCCAACGTCCTGACTTTC. Translating it yields CASSVARAGANVLTF.

The chain joins TRBV10-2 to TRBJ2-5; D is perhaps TRBD1 or TRBD2 (5 bases each). The length of the CDR3 is 11 residues. V was trimmed by 8 bases and J by 5 bases, leaving 9 bases between them. Germline V lookup: CDR1 WSHSY, CDR2 SAAADI. The CDR3 protein is CASSWGETQYF. CDR3 DNA sequence: TGCGCCAGCTCGTGGGGGGAGACCCAGTACTTC.

This chain joins TRBV7-2 and TRBJ1-3; 7 bases agree with TRBD1. V lost 4 bases to trimming and J lost 0 bases; unmatched junction nucleotides: 9. Germline V gene data show CDR1 as SGHTA and CDR2 as FQGNSA. This CDR3 has 17 amino acids. This CDR3 is CASSSGTAEFSGNTIYF. As DNA, the CDR3 is TGTGCCAGCAGCTCAGGGACAGCGGAATTCTCTGGAAACACCATATATTTT.

J is TRBJ1-5 and V is TRBV19; D is unresolved. The CDR3 loop spans 14 amino acids. CDR1 is LNHDA and CDR2 is SQIVND in the germline V gene (reference sequence). V was trimmed by 7 bases and J by 3 bases, leaving 13 bases between them. The CDR3 DNA reads TGTGCCAGTAAGGCTCCAGGCATCAATCAGCCCCAGCATTTT. Translated: CASKAPGINQPQHF. Filled out from reference TRBV19 and TRBJ1-5, the complete variable domain reads DGGITQSPKYLFRKEGQNVTLSCEQNLNHDAMYWYRQDPGQGLRLIYYSQIVNDFQKGDIAEGYSVSREKKESFPLTVTSAQKNPTAFYLCASKAPGINQPQHFGDGTRLSIL.

The chain employs TRBV6-1 and TRBJ1-4, with no clear D. The CDR3 runs 15 residues. V lost 1 base and J lost 7, with 13 bases in between. The germline V gene encodes CDR1 MNHNS and CDR2 SASEGT. CDR3 DNA sequence: TGTGCCAGCAGTGAAGTACTGGTTGTTGGTGAAAAACTGTTTTTT. Translation gives CASSEVLVVGEKLFF.

The CDR3 sequence: CASSVGSSSTGNEQFF. For the CDR3, the DNA is TGTGCCAGCAGCGTAGGAAGCAGCTCGACAGGAAACGAGCAGTTCTTC. The chain couples TRBV9 to TRBJ2-1, with a weak D call TRBD1 (6 bases). In germline, CDR1 is SGDLS, CDR2 YYNGEE. The CDR3 has 16 amino acids. V was shortened by 0 bases and J by 10 bases, with 20 bases between the two germline ends.

The chain joins TRBV6-1 to TRBJ2-4; D gene unclear. This CDR3 spans 15 amino acids. V was clipped by 2 bases and J by 2 bases, with 10 bases between them. CDR1 MNHNS and CDR2 SASEGT come from the germline V gene. The CDR3 nucleotides read TGTGCCAGCAGTGAAAGGTTAGCCTCCAAAAACATTCAGTACTTC. It codes for CASSERLASKNIQYF.

This chain uses TRBV21-1 with TRBJ1-2. TRBV21-1 is designated a pseudogene. The CDR3 has 13 amino acids. The CDR3 coding sequence is TGTGCCAGCAGCAAAAGATGCTTAGATGGCTACACCTTC. This gives the protein CASSKRCLDGYTF.

The chain links TRBV18 to TRBJ2-7, with 10 bases matching TRBD1. The CDR3 has 17 amino acids. V shed 2 bases, J shed 3 bases, and the junction held 10 bases outside the gene matches. In germline, CDR1 is KGHSH, CDR2 LQKENI. The CDR3 spells CASSPVPGQGPSYEQYF. CDR3 coding DNA: TGTGCCAGCTCACCAGTCCCGGGACAGGGGCCAAGCTACGAGCAGTACTTC.

This rearrangement joins TRBV30 to TRBJ2-4; the match to TRBD1 covers 9 bases. The germline gives CDR1 GTSNPN, CDR2 SVGIG (reference sequence). The CDR3 consists of 13 residues. J was trimmed by 6 bases and V by 3 bases; bases with no gene match: 3. CDR3 sequence: CAWSTGQGNIQYF. The CDR3 DNA is TGTGCCTGGAGCACGGGACAGGGAAACATTCAGTACTTC.

V usage is TRBV2 and J usage is TRBJ2-3; TRBD2 aligns across 8 bases. CDR1 is SNHLY and CDR2 is FYNNEI in the germline V gene. There are 12 residues in the CDR3. V was clipped by 7 bases and J by 6 bases; unmatched bases: 3. The CDR3 sequence is CASNPSGDTQYF. The CDR3, as DNA: TGTGCCAGCAACCCTAGCGGGGATACGCAGTATTTT.

The rearrangement links TRBV7-9 to TRBJ2-3; D is unresolved. Trimming took 5 bases from V and 4 from J, leaving 4 bases between them. The CDR3 runs to 11 residues. From germline, CDR1 is SEHNR and CDR2 FQNEAQ (reference sequence). CDR3 in amino acids: CASSPADTQYF. In nucleotides, the CDR3 is TGTGCCAGCAGCCCGGCAGATACGCAGTATTTT. The variable domain in full, with the rest retrieved from reference TRBV7-9 and TRBJ2-3, is DTGVSQNPRHKITKRGQNVTFRCDPISEHNRLYWYRQTLGQGPEFLTYFQNEAQLEKSRLLSDRFSAERPKGSFSTLEIQRTEQGDSAMYLCASSPADTQYFGPGTRLTVL.

The V and J genes are TRBV6-1 and TRBJ1-1; TRBD1 aligns across 7 bases. V lost 6 bases and J lost 2; bases outside the gene matches: 6. There are 14 residues in the CDR3. Germline values: CDR1 MNHNS, CDR2 SASEGT. The CDR3 DNA is TGTGCCAGCAGGCGACAGGGCTATAACACTGAAGCTTTCTTT. It specifies CASRRQGYNTEAFF.